This entry lists 17 T cell receptor beta chains sequenced from one sample in a study of blood T cell repertoires in COVID-19. Only in-frame clones appear in the TCRdb table, and some are missing; sequencing was by immunoSEQ multiplex PCR. The sample shows around 380,000 clones, approximately 87% of them seen only once. Specimen: PBMCs or T cells enriched from blood (not recorded which). The receptors here all came from a man in his thirties or forties who had recovered from COVID-19.

The V call is TRBV28, the J call TRBJ1-2; 9 bases fit TRBD1. The CDR3 is 15 residues long. Germline V gene lookup returns CDR1 MDHEN and CDR2 SYDVKM. Trimming cost V 3 bases and J 5 bases; bases outside gene matches: 7. The CDR3 loop is CASSFGTGRGYGYTF. The CDR3, as DNA: TGTGCCAGCAGTTTTGGGACAGGGAGGGGGTATGGCTACACCTTC.

This chain uses TRBV5-1 with TRBJ1-2; maybe TRBD1 (6 bases). Trimming shortened V by 1 base and J by 4 bases, and 11 bases separated the two germline ends. The CDR3 consists of 14 residues. Germline lookup yields CDR1 SGHRS and CDR2 YFSETQ. CDR3 sequence reads: CASSLLRGGYGYTF. CDR3 bases: TGCGCCAGCAGCTTGCTCAGGGGTGGCTATGGCTACACCTTC.

The V gene is TRBV4-1, the J gene TRBJ1-4; D remains ambiguous. Germline CDR1 MGHRA, CDR2 YSYEKL. Trimming cost V 8 bases and J 7 bases, with 14 bases left between them. This CDR3 contains 13 residues. The DNA for the CDR3 is TGCGCCAGCTCCCGTAATTTGGCTGAAAAACTGTTTTTT. This codes for CASSRNLAEKLFF.

The chain has TRBV2 and TRBJ1-1; D call uncertain. Germline V gene data show CDR1 as SNHLY and CDR2 as FYNNEI. Trimming removed 10 bases at V and 8 bases at J, with 11 bases between. This CDR3 has 10 amino acids. Written as DNA, the CDR3 is TGTGCCACCCTGGTCCGGGAAGCTTTCTTT. Its protein product is CATLVREAFF.

The chain has TRBV4-1 and TRBJ2-1, with TRBD2 matching 12 bases. CDR1 is MGHRA and CDR2 is YSYEKL in the germline V gene. The CDR3 sequence is 20 residues long. The V segment lost 3 bases and the J segment 0 bases; nucleotides outside the gene matches: 12. The CDR3 is CASSHPSGTSGPRSYNEQFF. The CDR3 nucleotides are TGCGCCAGCAGCCACCCCTCCGGGACTAGCGGGCCTCGCTCCTACAATGAGCAGTTCTTC.

A few counts support this clone. The V and J genes are TRBV4-2 and TRBJ2-7, with D unclear. The CDR3 is 12 residues long. V was clipped by 1 base and J by 7 bases, with 8 bases between them. Germline V gives CDR1 LGHNA, CDR2 YNFKEQ. The DNA for the CDR3 is TGTGCCAGCAGCCAAGTGACCGGGGAGCAGTACTTC. Encoded protein: CASSQVTGEQYF.

The table lists this clone with a few counts. The chain recombines TRBV27 with TRBJ2-3, with D possibly being TRBD2 (5 bases). V was trimmed by 6 bases and J by 4 bases, leaving 17 bases between them. The CDR3 consists of 15 residues. Per germline, CDR1 MNHEY and CDR2 SMNVEV (reference sequence). For the CDR3, the DNA is TGTGCCAGCAGCTCCCCCATGGGGAGCGCAGATACGCAGTATTTT. Its translation is CASSSPMGSADTQYF.

The chain carries TRBV11-2 and TRBJ1-3; D remains unclear. With 6 bases removed from V and 3 bases from J, the gap between germline ends came to 9 bases. The length of the CDR3 is 13 residues. Germline values: CDR1 SGHAT, CDR2 FQNNGV. CDR3 sequence reads: CASRPQNGNTIYF. The CDR3, as DNA: TGTGCCAGCAGACCACAGAATGGAAACACCATATATTTT.

The chain carries TRBV18 and TRBJ2-7; 9 bases map to TRBD1. V was clipped by 5 bases and J by 0 bases; unmatched bases: 5. The germline V gene encodes CDR1 KGHSH and CDR2 LQKENI. The CDR3 totals 15 residues. Here the CDR3 reads CASSGDRVSSYEQYF. The CDR3, as DNA: TGTGCCAGCTCAGGGGACAGGGTAAGCTCCTACGAGCAGTACTTC.

This clone was counted at least ten times. V and J are TRBV7-8 and TRBJ2-3; the D gene is possibly TRBD1 (6 bases). The CDR3 sequence is 17 residues long. V lost 5 bases to trimming and J lost 3 bases, with 21 bases between them. Germline V gene sequence: CDR1 SGHVS, CDR2 FQNEAQ. The CDR3 sequence: CASSPDSPFRLTDTQYF. CDR3 nucleotides: TGTGCCAGCAGCCCGGACAGTCCTTTTAGATTAACAGATACGCAGTATTTT.

The V gene is TRBV7-9, the J gene TRBJ2-3; no definite D call. The V gene's germline CDR1 is SEHNR and CDR2 FQNEAQ (reference sequence). Trimming took 5 bases from V and 6 from J, leaving 6 bases between them. The CDR3 is 11 amino acids. The CDR3 region has the DNA TGTGCCAGCAGCCACGGGGATACGCAGTATTTT. It translates to CASSHGDTQYF.

CDR3 region: CASSQWEGANYGYTF. The DNA of the CDR3 is TGTGCCAGCAGCCAATGGGAGGGTGCTAACTATGGCTACACCTTC. The chain combines TRBV4-2 with TRBJ1-2; no reliable D call. Trimming shortened V by 2 bases and J by 0 bases, and 10 bases separated the two germline ends. The length of the CDR3 is 15 residues. Germline V gives CDR1 LGHNA, CDR2 YNFKEQ.

This clone was counted ten times or more. This CDR3 is CASSYGGGGSETQYF. Here the CDR3 DNA reads TGTGCCAGCAGTTACGGCGGGGGAGGATCCGAGACCCAGTACTTC. The chain carries TRBV6-2 or TRBV6-3 and TRBJ2-5; TRBD2 aligns across 7 bases. CDR1 and CDR2 (germline): MNHEY, SVGEGT. V gave up 2 bases and J gave up 5 bases; unmatched junction bases: 8. This CDR3 spans 15 amino acids.

The chain links TRBV10-3 to TRBJ1-3; possibly TRBD1 for D (5 bases). Trimming left V 7 bases short and J 0 bases short, with 13 bases between. CDR1 and CDR2 (germline): ENHRY, SYGVKD. This CDR3 spans 15 amino acids. CDR3 bases: TGTGCCATCATGGACACCACAAGCTCTGGAAACACCATATATTTT. This codes for CAIMDTTSSGNTIYF.

The rearrangement links TRBV27 to TRBJ2-5, with a tentative D call TRBD1 (6 bases). Trimming took off 4 bases at V and 0 bases at J, with 9 bases between the two ends. Germline V gene lookup returns CDR1 MNHEY and CDR2 SMNVEV (reference sequence). CDR3 length: 14 residues. CDR3 nucleotide sequence: TGTGCCAGCAGTTCCCAGGGGAACCAAGAGACCCAGTACTTC. It encodes CASSSQGNQETQYF.

The V call is TRBV27, the J call TRBJ2-6; TRBD1 is a possible D gene (5 bases). CDR1 is MNHEY and CDR2 is SMNVEV in the germline V gene (reference sequence). V lost 3 bases and J 2 bases, leaving 11 bases between the germline ends. This CDR3 spans 16 amino acids. DNA of the CDR3: TGTGCCAGCAGTTTCCTTGACAGTACTGGGGCCAACGTCCTGACTTTC. This translates into CASSFLDSTGANVLTF.

The genes are TRBV29-1 and TRBJ1-2; D call uncertain. The CDR3 is made up of 14 amino acids. CDR1 is SQVTM and CDR2 is ANQGSEA in the germline V gene. The V gene lost 0 bases and the J gene lost 3 bases, with 11 bases spanning the gap. The CDR3 bases are TGCAGCGTTGAAGAGAGGGCCCTCGACTATGGCTACACCTTC. Its translation is CSVEERALDYGYTF.